The TCR beta chain under discussion was sequenced for a study of T-cell memory formation after mild COVID-19. Germline V CDR1 and CDR2: SGHAT, FQNNGV. This CDR3 contains 14 residues. Trimming took off 5 bases at V and 8 bases at J, with 18 bases between the two ends. TCRdb processed the 5' RACE reads anew with MiXCR; each CDR3 protein has one entry. The profile covers about 400,000 distinct CDR3 sequences, with 23% appearing a single time and 13% taken by the ten largest. Sequencing was carried out using PBMCs or a T cell subset sorted from them (not recorded which). The rearrangement joins TRBV11-2 to TRBJ1-2; TRBD1 might be the D (6 bases). The origin of this receptor is an adult woman who had mild COVID-19 (a few samples of this study predate the infection). Cell type and time point are not known. CDR3 bases: TGTGCCAGCAGCCGGGACACCTCCCCGCGGGGCTACACCTTC. As protein: CASSRDTSPRGYTF.